This is a list of T cell receptor beta chains from one sample in a study of CD8 T cells in Susac syndrome. TCRdb reprocessed the immunoSEQ multiplex PCR reads with MiXCR, giving one entry per CDR3 protein. The sample holds over 150,000 distinct CDR3 sequences, about 93% seen once. The sample consisted of CD4+ T cells from PBMCs. These receptors were collected from a human donor with Susac syndrome. Each CDR3 is given with its conserved first and last residue. D genes are given only for firm matches. A row's size may be missing; if present it is once, few, many or a size class.

j_gene | d_gene | v_gene | abundance | CDR3nt | CDR3aa
TRBJ2-1 | TRBD1 | TRBV2 | . | TGTGCCAGCAGTCCGGGACAGGGTATTGGTGAGCAGTTCTTC | CASSPGQGIGEQFF
TRBJ1-1 | . | TRBV30 | . | TGTGCCTGGAGTCACAGGGCCAGGGGTGAAGCTTTCTTT | CAWSHRARGEAFF
TRBJ1-2 | . | TRBV7-2 | . | TGTGCCAGCAGCTTAACGGGGGCTGGTAATGGCTACACCTTC | CASSLTGAGNGYTF
TRBJ1-5 | . | TRBV18 | . | TGTGCCAGCTCACCACTCTTGGATCAGCCCCAGCATTTT | CASSPLLDQPQHF
TRBJ1-4 | TRBD1 | TRBV4-1 | . | TGCGCCAGCAGAATTCAGGGGGTGGCTAATGAAAAACTGTTTTTT | CASRIQGVANEKLFF
TRBJ1-4 | . | TRBV30 | . | TGTGCCTGGAGTGAGATGTCGGCTTTTGCAACTAATGAAAAACTGTTTTTT | CAWSEMSAFATNEKLFF
TRBJ2-1 | TRBD2 | TRBV7-9 | . | TGTGCCAGCACACTAGCGGGGGTGGATAATGAGCAGTTCTTC | CASTLAGVDNEQFF
TRBJ2-2 | . | TRBV12-3/TRBV12-4 | . | TGTGCCAGCAGTCCGAGACTGGGCACCGGGGAGCTGTTTTTT | CASSPRLGTGELFF
TRBJ2-3 | TRBD2 | TRBV7-2 | . | TGTGCCAGCAGCTTGGCGGGGACTAGCATGGATACGCAGTATTTT | CASSLAGTSMDTQYF
TRBJ1-2 | TRBD1 | TRBV5-1 | . | TGCGCCAGCAGCCCGGGACAGGGGATGGGCTACACCTTC | CASSPGQGMGYTF
TRBJ1-1 | . | TRBV30 | . | TGTGCCTGGATCAGAATAAGGGGCAGTCCCGTGAACACTGAAGCTTTCTTT | CAWIRIRGSPVNTEAFF
TRBJ2-3 | TRBD2 | TRBV20-1 | once | TGCAGTGCTAGAGATTGGCTAGCGGGAGCCTCCGATACGCAGTATTTT | CSARDWLAGASDTQYF
TRBJ2-1 | TRBD2 | TRBV18 | . | TGTGCCAGCTCACAGAGGACTAGCGGGCAATCCTACAATGAGCAGTTCTTC | CASSQRTSGQSYNEQFF
TRBJ1-5 | . | TRBV20-1 | . | TGCAGTGCTAGACGGTATAGCAATCAGCCCCAGCATTTT | CSARRYSNQPQHF
TRBJ1-1 | . | TRBV28 | . | TGTGCCAGCAGCAAACTAGACAGGCGGACTGAAGCTTTCTTT | CASSKLDRRTEAFF
TRBJ2-1 | . | TRBV5-6 | . | TGTGCCAGCAGCCCCCCTCCGGGGGTGTCCTTTGAGCAGTTCTTC | CASSPPPGVSFEQFF
TRBJ1-2 | TRBD1 | TRBV18 | once | TGTGCCAGCTCACCCCAGAAGGTTCCAGGACAGGAGGATGGCTACACCTTC | CASSPQKVPGQEDGYTF
TRBJ2-2 | . | TRBV27 | . | TGTGCCAGCAGTTTTTCCGTTAACACCGGGGAGCTGTTTTTT | CASSFSVNTGELFF
TRBJ1-6 | . | TRBV30 | . | TGTGCCTGGAGTGTTGTGGGATCACCCCTCCACTTT | CAWSVVGSPLHF
TRBJ1-2 | TRBD1 | TRBV6-4 | . | TGTGCCAGCAGTAATGACAGGGCGGGCGGCTACACCTTC | CASSNDRAGGYTF
TRBJ1-6 | . | TRBV20-1 | . | TGCAGTGCTAAGACCTCCTACGGGGACACGGGGGGGGATAATTCACCCCTCCACTTT | CSAKTSYGDTGGDNSPLHF
TRBJ2-7 | . | TRBV2 | . | TGTGCCAGCAGTGGATTTGGGCAGAAAACCTACGAGCAGTACTTC | CASSGFGQKTYEQYF
TRBJ2-1 | TRBD2 | TRBV11-1 | . | TGTGCCAGCAGCTCAGGCCTACTAGCGGGAGAGGGGGGGACATACAATGAGCAGTTCTTC | CASSSGLLAGEGGTYNEQFF
TRBJ1-1 | . | TRBV6-5 | . | TGTGCCAGCAGTTACTCGACAGAGAACACTGAAGCTTTCTTT | CASSYSTENTEAFF
TRBJ1-2 | . | TRBV13 | once | TGTGCCAGCAGCCCCCAGTCCTACGGGCGGCACTATGGCTACACCTTC | CASSPQSYGRHYGYTF
TRBJ2-1 | . | TRBV5-1 | . | TGCGCCAGCAGCTACCTTCCCGGGACTCCCTACAATGAGCAGTTCTTC | CASSYLPGTPYNEQFF
TRBJ2-1 | . | TRBV4-1 | . | TGCGCCAGCAGCCAAGATAATACCGCCTCTAATTCCTACAATGAGCAGTTCTTC | CASSQDNTASNSYNEQFF
TRBJ2-7 | TRBD2 | TRBV4-2 | . | TGTGCCAGCAGCCCGACGGGGGGGTTGAAAGAACTCTACGAGCAGTACTTC | CASSPTGGLKELYEQYF
TRBJ1-5 | . | TRBV20-1 | . | TGCAGTGTTACCGAAGGGAGCAATCAGCCCCAGCATTTT | CSVTEGSNQPQHF
TRBJ1-5 | . | TRBV19 | . | TGTGCCAGTAGTATCATCGGAGGGGTCCGGGGAGGTGGGCCCCAGCATTTT | CASSIIGGVRGGGPQHF
TRBJ2-1 | . | TRBV6-6 | . | TGTGCCAGCAGGTTTGAGGCCTCCTACAATGAGCAGTTCTTC | CASRFEASYNEQFF
TRBJ1-5 | . | TRBV20-1 | . | TGCAGTGCAGCGGGCAGTAGCAATCAGCCCCAGCATTTT | CSAAGSSNQPQHF
TRBJ1-1 | TRBD1 | TRBV11-2 | . | TGTGCCAGCAGCTTAGAGGGACAGGGAATAACTGAAGCTTTCTTT | CASSLEGQGITEAFF
TRBJ1-4 | . | TRBV20-1 | . | TGCAGTGCTAGAGTACAGGCAACTAATGAAAAACTGTTTTTT | CSARVQATNEKLFF
TRBJ2-5 | TRBD1 | TRBV20-1 | . | TGCAGTGCTGACAGGGCCCAAGAGACCCAGTACTTC | CSADRAQETQYF
TRBJ2-7 | . | TRBV27 | . | TGTGCCAGCAGTTCCGCTAGAGAGCAGTACTTC | CASSSAREQYF
TRBJ1-6 | . | TRBV30 | once | TGTGCCTGGAGTGTTCCTGTTTCACCCCTCCACTTT | CAWSVPVSPLHF
TRBJ2-3 | . | TRBV7-5 | . | . | CISVPEASQPQALGDTQYF
TRBJ1-5 | . | TRBV20-1 | . | TGCAGTGCTAGTAGCTTTTTCAATCAGCCCCAGCATTTT | CSASSFFNQPQHF
TRBJ2-7 | TRBD1 | TRBV5-1 | . | TGCGCCAGCAGCTCCAGGGACAGGGCTTACGAGCAGTACTTC | CASSSRDRAYEQYF
TRBJ2-7 | . | TRBV27 | . | TGTGCCAGCAGTTCCCCCGGCGGGAATCTATACGAGCAGTACTTC | CASSSPGGNLYEQYF
TRBJ1-1 | . | TRBV18 | . | TGTGCCAGCTCACCGAACCTTACGAGGGGCACTGAAGCTTTCTTT | CASSPNLTRGTEAFF
TRBJ1-4 | TRBD1 | TRBV4-2 | . | TGTGCCAGCAGCCAATTTCGACAGGGAGGTGAAAAACTGTTTTTT | CASSQFRQGGEKLFF
TRBJ2-7 | . | TRBV3-1 | once | TGTGCCAGCAGCCACTACCAGACAAGCTACGAGCAGTACTTC | CASSHYQTSYEQYF
TRBJ1-3 | . | TRBV29-1 | . | TGCAGCGTTGAAGATCCGTTGAAGGGAAACACCATATATTTT | CSVEDPLKGNTIYF
TRBJ2-7 | TRBD1 | TRBV18 | . | TGTGCCAGCTCAACCGGGACAGGCTACGAGCAGTACTTC | CASSTGTGYEQYF
TRBJ1-4 | . | TRBV6-5 | . | TGTGCCAGCATGAAGGGACGGAGTAATGAAAAACTGTTTTTT | CASMKGRSNEKLFF
TRBJ2-7 | TRBD1 | TRBV3-1 | . | TGTGCCAGCAGCCCGGTGAACGAGGGGGCCCAGCAGTACTTC | CASSPVNEGAQQYF
TRBJ2-1 | . | TRBV20-1 | . | TGCAGTGCTGAGGGGGACCGCTACAATGAGCAGTTCTTC | CSAEGDRYNEQFF
TRBJ2-7 | . | TRBV7-9 | once | TGTGCCAGCAGCCAACCGACCCGGGACAACACCTACGAGCAGTACTTC | CASSQPTRDNTYEQYF
TRBJ2-5 | TRBD2 | TRBV3-1 | . | TGTGCCAGCAGCCCCACTAGCGGGATTGAGGTGGGCCAGTACTTC | CASSPTSGIEVGQYF
TRBJ1-2 | . | TRBV7-2 | . | TGTGCCAGCAGCGGGGGCCGGGGAGACTATGGCTACACCTTC | CASSGGRGDYGYTF
TRBJ1-5 | TRBD1 | TRBV20-1 | . | TGCAGTGCCTCCGGACAGGTGAATCAGCCCCAGCATTTT | CSASGQVNQPQHF